This T cell receptor (beta chain) was documented in a study of cytomegalovirus exposure and HLA in healthy donors. As for the study in general: Later analysis reported that the 95 to 150 validation repertoires shared the platform of the 500 to 850 first-cohort repertoires.

The repertoire was sequenced with immunoSEQ multiplex PCR; TCRdb's copy has only in-frame clones and lacks some. The table has tens of thousands of clones, over 85% seen once. The trim removed 4 bases at V and 5 bases at J, leaving 11 bases unmatched. CDR1 and CDR2 (germline): MNHNS, SASEGT. The CDR3 has 16 amino acids. The donors were part of the roughly 120-subject validation cohort, which stood apart from the 666-subject first cohort. Overall study results and limits: The authors listed 164 TCR beta chains as cytomegalovirus-associated.

Comments on this clone: Its antigen is still unknown.

Material for sequencing was PBMCs. This clonotype was obtained from a woman aged 18-30 years in good health and CMV-seronegative. The chain employs TRBV6-1 and TRBJ2-7, with 10 nucleotides matching TRBD2. This CDR3 reads CASSGPISGRFHEQYF. CDR3 sequence (DNA): TGTGCCAGCAGTGGACCTATTAGCGGGAGGTTCCACGAGCAGTACTTC.